One and the same sample provided the 27 T cell receptor beta chains below, sequenced in a study of CD8 T cells in Susac syndrome. With random hexamers, reverse transcription was performed on about 0.45 to 1 ug of RNA. TCRdb independently ran MiXCR on the immunoSEQ multiplex PCR reads; one entry per CDR3 protein. The table has about 200,000 distinct CDR3 sequences, roughly 94% seen once. The sequencing sample was made of CD4+ T cells from PBMCs. These receptors all come from a human donor in good health.

The rearrangement links TRBV9 to TRBJ2-2; TRBD2 agrees at 12 bases. Per germline, CDR1 SGDLS and CDR2 YYNGEE. With V trimmed by 0 bases and J by 3 bases, 3 bases remained unmatched. The CDR3 runs 17 residues. As DNA, the CDR3 is TGTGCCAGCAGCGTAGGGGGACTAGCGGGTTACACCGGGGAGCTGTTTTTT. This gives the protein CASSVGGLAGYTGELFF.

V is TRBV2 and J is TRBJ1-5, with D perhaps TRBD1 (5 bases). V was trimmed by 6 bases and J by 6 bases, leaving 9 bases between them. The germline CDR1 and CDR2 sequences are SNHLY and FYNNEI. The CDR3 length is 12 residues. The CDR3 DNA sequence: TGTGCCAGCAGAGGGCAGGGTCAGCCCCAGCATTTT. This encodes CASRGQGQPQHF.

This clonotype was counted only a few times. The chain carries TRBV6-2 or TRBV6-3 and TRBJ2-6; unclear D gene. The V and J ends lost 5 bases and 4 bases respectively, with 6 bases between them. The CDR3 spans 13 residues. Germline CDR1 reads MNHEY; CDR2 reads SVGEGT. The CDR3 coding sequence is TGTGCCAGCAGTAAATCCGGGGCCAACGTCCTGACTTTC. Its translation is CASSKSGANVLTF.

The chain carries TRBV6-1 and TRBJ1-5; TRBD1 matches at 9 bases. V lost 6 bases, J lost 5 bases, and 5 bases stayed unmatched. The CDR3 length is 14 residues. The germline CDR1 and CDR2 sequences are MNHNS and SASEGT. CDR3 coding DNA: TGTGCCAGCAGCGGGGGACAGGGTCATCAGCCCCAGCATTTT. It is translated as CASSGGQGHQPQHF.

This clonotype was detected once. The chain links TRBV29-1 to TRBJ2-3; no clear D. The V gene's germline CDR1 is SQVTM and CDR2 ANQGSEA. The length of the CDR3 is 13 residues. With 3 bases removed from V and 4 bases from J, the gap between germline ends came to 11 bases. The CDR3, as DNA: TGCAGCGTTGACTGGCTTGCCGCAGATACGCAGTATTTT. This gives the protein CSVDWLAADTQYF.

The chain employs TRBV7-9 and TRBJ1-2; 7 bases map to TRBD1. Per the germline V gene, CDR1 is SEHNR and CDR2 is FQNEAQ (reference sequence). The CDR3 loop spans 16 amino acids. Unmatched junction bases numbered 9, after V lost 5 bases and J lost 0 bases. The CDR3 bases are TGTGCCAGCAGCCTCGCCGGGACAGTCACTAACTATGGCTACACCTTC. It specifies CASSLAGTVTNYGYTF.

In its sample, this clonotype was seen once. V usage is TRBV29-1 and J usage is TRBJ2-1, with 15 bases that match TRBD2. Germline values: CDR1 SQVTM, CDR2 ANQGSEA. The trim removed 7 bases at V and 9 bases at J, leaving 4 bases unmatched. The CDR3 runs 13 residues. CDR3 protein: CSAGTSGRSEQFF. CDR3 DNA sequence: TGCAGCGCTGGGACTAGCGGGAGGAGTGAGCAGTTCTTC.

V and J are TRBV6-5 and TRBJ2-3; no definite D call. The germline V and J ends were trimmed by 0 bases and 6 bases, with 10 bases remaining between them. CDR3 size: 14 residues. Per the germline V gene, CDR1 is MNHEY and CDR2 is SVGAGI. The CDR3, as DNA: TGTGCCAGCAGTTACTCGCCGGGCCAGGATACGCAGTATTTT. Residues: CASSYSPGQDTQYF.

The chain has TRBV12-3 or TRBV12-4 and TRBJ2-2, with 7 bases identical to TRBD2. This CDR3 is 14 amino acids long. V lost 2 bases and J lost 6; bases outside the gene matches: 3. CDR3 region: CASSLLGGPGELFF. CDR3 coding DNA: TGTGCCAGCAGTTTACTGGGAGGGCCCGGGGAGCTGTTTTTT.

This rearrangement joins TRBV5-1 to TRBJ2-1; TRBD1 matches at 7 bases. The germline CDR1 and CDR2 sequences are SGHRS and YFSETQ. The J segment lost 6 bases and the V segment lost 0 bases, leaving 0 bases of the junction unmatched. The CDR3 spans 13 residues. The CDR3 coding sequence is TGCGCCAGCAGCTTGGGACAGGGCAATGAGCAGTTCTTC. This gives the protein CASSLGQGNEQFF.

This clonotype was detected only a few times. The chain joins TRBV7-2 to TRBJ2-1; D ambiguous. From germline, CDR1 is SGHTA and CDR2 FQGNSA. Trimming took 8 bases from V and 5 from J, leaving 4 bases between them. The CDR3 is 10 residues long. The CDR3 is CASGDNEQFF. As DNA, the CDR3 is TGTGCCAGCGGGGACAATGAGCAGTTCTTC.

The rearrangement joins TRBV29-1 to TRBJ1-1; D unclear. The length of the CDR3 is 12 residues. CDR1 and CDR2 from the germline V gene are SQVTM and ANQGSEA. Trimming cost V 4 bases and J 2 bases, with 8 bases left between them. The CDR3 loop reads CSVGLGNTEAFF. In DNA form, the CDR3 reads TGCAGCGTTGGGTTAGGAAACACTGAAGCTTTCTTT. The variable domain in full, with the rest retrieved from reference TRBV29-1 and TRBJ1-1, is SAVISQKPSRDICQRGTSLTIQCQVDSQVTMMFWYRQQPGQSLTLIATANQGSEATYESGFVIDKFPISRPNLTFSTLTVSNMSPEDSSIYLCSVGLGNTEAFFGQGTRLTVV.

The rearrangement joins TRBV18 to TRBJ1-2, with 8 bases that match TRBD1. The CDR3 has 15 residues. CDR1 is KGHSH, CDR2 LQKENI, per germline. The trim removed 3 bases at V and 8 bases at J, leaving 11 bases unmatched. CDR3 protein: CASSPSAGQERGYTF. CDR3 sequence (DNA): TGTGCCAGCTCACCGAGCGCGGGACAGGAGAGGGGCTACACCTTC.

This chain links TRBV7-7 with TRBJ2-7; the D gene is possibly TRBD1 (5 bases). The CDR3 is made up of 11 amino acids. The germline V gene has CDR1 SSHAT and CDR2 FNYEAQ (reference sequence). The chain's CDR3 is CARGLVYEQYV. For the CDR3, the DNA is TGTGCTAGGGGCCTGGTCTACGAGCAGTACGTC.

The V call is TRBV29-1, the J call TRBJ2-7; no definite D call. The CDR3 has 14 amino acids. Trimming removed 0 bases at V and 5 bases at J, with 14 bases between. CDR1 is SQVTM, CDR2 ANQGSEA, per germline. This CDR3 reads CSVEDCNTYHEQYV. The DNA for the CDR3 is TGCAGCGTTGAAGATTGCAACACCTACCACGAGCAGTACGTC.

In its sample, this clonotype was seen once. Germline and junction disagree at one end, which may indicate a read error. This chain uses TRBV7-7 with TRBJ2-1; the D call may be TRBD1 or TRBD2 (5 bases each). The germline CDR1 and CDR2 sequences are SSHAT and FNYEAQ (reference sequence). The CDR3 consists of 16 residues. The CDR3 coding sequence is TGTGCTAGCAGCTTATGGGACGGAGGAGGTTACAATGAGCAGTTCTTC. Its translation: CASSLWDGGGYNEQFF.

The chain uses TRBV29-1 and TRBJ1-1, with a possible D match to TRBD1 (5 bases). The CDR3 is 12 amino acids. Trimming left V 4 bases short and J 5 bases short, with 11 bases between. Germline loops: CDR1 SQVTM, CDR2 ANQGSEA. The CDR3 DNA reads TGCAGCGTTGGATGGAGGGGAACTGAAGCTTTCTTT. Residues: CSVGWRGTEAFF.

The rearrangement uses TRBV20-1 and TRBJ1-2; D gene ambiguous. Germline V gene sequence: CDR1 DFQATT, CDR2 SNEGSKA (reference sequence). This CDR3 contains 13 residues. The V end was cut by 2 bases, the J end by 0 bases, with 7 bases between. CDR3 nucleotides: TGCAGTGCTAGATGGGGAGCTAACTATGGCTACACCTTC. Its translation is CSARWGANYGYTF.

The chain carries TRBV5-4 and TRBJ2-2, with TRBD1 matching over 7 bases. V lost 5 bases to trimming and J lost 5 bases; unmatched junction nucleotides: 3. Germline V CDR1 and CDR2: SGHNT, YYREEE (reference sequence). The CDR3 loop spans 13 amino acids. The CDR3 loop reads CASRTGRTGELFF. The CDR3 DNA sequence: TGTGCCAGCAGGACAGGGAGAACCGGGGAGCTGTTTTTT.

The table lists this clonotype with a count of one. This chain joins TRBV6-1 and TRBJ2-7; 8 bases are shared with TRBD2. CDR3 length: 16 residues. The germline gives CDR1 MNHNS, CDR2 SASEGT. The V and J ends lost 8 bases and 1 base, in that order; junction bases with no gene match: 13. CDR3 bases: TGTGCCAGCGCGAGGAAGGGTACTAGCGGTTCCTACGAGCAGTACGTC. This translates into CASARKGTSGSYEQYV.

This clonotype is a singleton in its sample. V is TRBV20-1 and J is TRBJ2-2, with D perhaps matching TRBD1 (6 bases). The CDR3 spans 16 residues. The V end lost 6 bases, the J end lost 2 bases, and 19 bases lay between the germline ends. Germline lookup yields CDR1 DFQATT and CDR2 SNEGSKA (reference sequence). The CDR3 protein is CSARRATGTNTGELFF. The CDR3 region has the DNA TGCAGTGCAAGAAGGGCTACAGGGACCAACACCGGGGAGCTGTTTTTT.

The rearrangement links TRBV9 to TRBJ1-6; D not certain. Germline V CDR1 and CDR2: SGDLS, YYNGEE. Trimming shortened V by 1 base and J by 7 bases, and 6 bases separated the two germline ends. This CDR3 is 13 amino acids long. CDR3 loop: CASSVQTNSPLHF. The CDR3 coding sequence is TGTGCCAGCAGCGTACAGACCAATTCACCCCTCCACTTT. Filled out from reference TRBV9 and TRBJ1-6, the complete variable domain reads DSGVTQTPKHLITATGQRVTLRCSPRSGDLSVYWYQQSLDQGLQFLIQYYNGEERAKGNILERFSAQQFPDLHSELNLSSLELGDSALYFCASSVQTNSPLHFGNGTRLTVT.

This chain links TRBV20-1 with TRBJ1-2; no firm D call. The germline V and J ends were trimmed by 1 base and 5 bases, with 11 bases remaining between them. Germline values: CDR1 DFQATT, CDR2 SNEGSKA (reference sequence). This CDR3 is built from 13 residues. The CDR3 loop is CSARVEGIYGYTF. CDR3 nucleotides: TGCAGTGCTAGAGTAGAAGGGATATATGGCTACACCTTC.

This sequence joins TRBV30 and TRBJ2-7; unclear D gene. Trimming stripped 0 bases from V and 5 bases from J, with 8 bases between. The CDR3 is made up of 12 amino acids. Germline CDR1 is GTSNPN and CDR2 is SVGIG (reference sequence). CDR3 in DNA: TGTGCCTGGAGTGTAAACGCAAACGAGCAGTACGTC. This translates into CAWSVNANEQYV.

The chain uses TRBV20-1 and TRBJ2-7; 7 bases agree with TRBD2. V shed 5 bases and J 1 base; nucleotides not matched to a gene: 8. The CDR3 loop spans 14 amino acids. CDR1 DFQATT and CDR2 SNEGSKA come from the germline V gene (reference sequence). The CDR3 coding sequence is TGCAGTGCTCCTCGGCTTAGCGGGTCCTACGAGCAGTACGTC. It codes for CSAPRLSGSYEQYV.

This CDR3 reads CASSQVQGGVQPQHF. DNA for the CDR3: TGTGCCAGCAGCCAAGTACAGGGAGGCGTTCAGCCCCAGCATTTT. This chain joins TRBV3-1 and TRBJ1-5; D is possibly TRBD1 (6 bases). V lost 1 base and J lost 6, with 13 bases in between. Germline CDR1 reads LGHDT; CDR2 reads YNNKEL (reference sequence). The CDR3 sequence is 15 residues long.

V gene TRBV3-1 combines with J gene TRBJ2-1; either TRBD1 or TRBD2 may supply D (5 bases each). Germline CDR1 LGHDT, CDR2 YNNKEL (reference sequence). This CDR3 is built from 15 residues. The V gene lost 4 bases and the J gene lost 1 base, with 11 bases spanning the gap. As DNA, the CDR3 is TGTGCCAGCAGCCCTCGGGGCAAATCCTACAATGAGCAGTTCTTC. Translation: CASSPRGKSYNEQFF.